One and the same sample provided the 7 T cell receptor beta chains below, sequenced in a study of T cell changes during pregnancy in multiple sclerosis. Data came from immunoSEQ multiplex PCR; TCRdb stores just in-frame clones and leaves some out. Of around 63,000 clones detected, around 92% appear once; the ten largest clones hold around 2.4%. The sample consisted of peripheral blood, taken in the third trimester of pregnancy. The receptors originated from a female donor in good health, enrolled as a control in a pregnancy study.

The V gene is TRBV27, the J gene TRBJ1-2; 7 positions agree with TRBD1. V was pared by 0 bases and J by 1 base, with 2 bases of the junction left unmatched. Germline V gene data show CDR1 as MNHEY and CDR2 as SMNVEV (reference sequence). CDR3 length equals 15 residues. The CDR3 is CASSLSAGGNYGYTF. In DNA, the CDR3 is TGTGCCAGCAGTTTATCCGCAGGGGGTAACTATGGCTACACCTTC.

The CDR3, as DNA: TGTGCCAGCACTCTAGCGTCCCCGAACACCGGGGAGCTGTTTTTT. Translating it yields CASTLASPNTGELFF. The chain recombines TRBV6-5 with TRBJ2-2, with D perhaps TRBD2 (6 bases). CDR1 MNHEY and CDR2 SVGAGI come from the germline V gene. The CDR3 spans 15 residues. Trimming removed 7 bases at V and 0 bases at J, with 12 bases between.

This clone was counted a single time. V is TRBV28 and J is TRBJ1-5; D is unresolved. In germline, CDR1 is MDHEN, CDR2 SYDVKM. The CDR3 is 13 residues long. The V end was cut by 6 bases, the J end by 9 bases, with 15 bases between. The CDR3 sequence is CASSGGRQVPQHF. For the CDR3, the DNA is TGTGCCAGCAGCGGCGGGAGGCAGGTGCCCCAGCATTTT.

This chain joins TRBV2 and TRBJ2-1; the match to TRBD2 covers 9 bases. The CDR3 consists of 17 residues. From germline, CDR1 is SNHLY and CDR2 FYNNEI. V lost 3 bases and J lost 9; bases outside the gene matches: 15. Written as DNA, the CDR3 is TGTGCCAGCAGTGAGCCGGCTAGCGGGACCATTTGGCGTGAGCAGTTCTTC. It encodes CASSEPASGTIWREQFF.

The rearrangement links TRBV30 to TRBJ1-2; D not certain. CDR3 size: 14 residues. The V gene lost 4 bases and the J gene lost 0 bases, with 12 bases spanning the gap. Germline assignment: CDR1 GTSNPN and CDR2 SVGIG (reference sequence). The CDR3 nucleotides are TGTGCCTGGAAGAGGAAAGACGCTAACTATGGCTACACCTTC. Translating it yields CAWKRKDANYGYTF.

CDR3 in amino acids: CASSSQETQYF. The CDR3 coding sequence is TGTGCCAGCAGTTCGCAAGAGACCCAGTACTTC. The genes are TRBV28 and TRBJ2-5; no clear D gene. The CDR3 extends over 11 amino acids. Germline V lookup: CDR1 MDHEN, CDR2 SYDVKM. Deletions cut 4 bases from V and 2 bases from J, with 2 bases between. The complete variable domain, with remaining parts taken from reference TRBV28 and TRBJ2-5, reads DVKVTQSSRYLVKRTGEKVFLECVQDMDHENMFWYRQDPGLGLRLIYFSYDVKMKEKGDIPEGYSVSREKKERFSLILESASTNQTSMYLCASSSQETQYFGPGTRLLVL.

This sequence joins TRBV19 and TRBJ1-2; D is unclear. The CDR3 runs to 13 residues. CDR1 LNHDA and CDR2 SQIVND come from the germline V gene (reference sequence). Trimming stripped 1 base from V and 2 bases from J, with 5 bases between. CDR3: CASSIGENYGYTF. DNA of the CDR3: TGTGCCAGTAGTATAGGGGAGAACTATGGCTACACCTTC.